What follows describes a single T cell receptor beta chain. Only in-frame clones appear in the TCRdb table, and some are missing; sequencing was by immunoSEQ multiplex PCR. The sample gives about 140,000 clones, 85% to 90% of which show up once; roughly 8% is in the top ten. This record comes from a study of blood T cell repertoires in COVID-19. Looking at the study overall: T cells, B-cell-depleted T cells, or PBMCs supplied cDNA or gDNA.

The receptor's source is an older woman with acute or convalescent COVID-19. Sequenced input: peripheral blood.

The CDR3 spells CATSGRTSGVQETQYF. The CDR3 nucleotides read TGTGCCACCAGTGGTAGGACTAGCGGGGTCCAAGAGACCCAGTACTTC. The rearrangement uses TRBV24-1 and TRBJ2-5; 12 bases agree with TRBD2. CDR1 KGHDR and CDR2 SFDVKD come from the germline V gene. The CDR3 totals 16 residues. Trimming took 5 bases from V and 1 from J; bases not matched to a gene: 4.